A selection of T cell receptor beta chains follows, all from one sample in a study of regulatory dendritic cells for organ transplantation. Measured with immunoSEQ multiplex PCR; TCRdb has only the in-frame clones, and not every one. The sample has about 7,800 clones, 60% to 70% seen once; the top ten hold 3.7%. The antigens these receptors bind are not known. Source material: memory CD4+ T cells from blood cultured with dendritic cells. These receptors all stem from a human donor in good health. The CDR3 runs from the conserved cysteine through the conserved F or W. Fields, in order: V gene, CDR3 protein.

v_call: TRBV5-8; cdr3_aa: CASSQGQGKWQPQHF
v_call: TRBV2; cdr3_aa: CASSGGGGTQYF
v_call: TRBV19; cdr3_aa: CASSRTGLMGANVLTF
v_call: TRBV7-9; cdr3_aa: CASSLLEAMNTEAFF
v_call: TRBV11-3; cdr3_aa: CASSFSGGSTDTQYF
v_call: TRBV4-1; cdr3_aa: CASSRGQGFNEAFF
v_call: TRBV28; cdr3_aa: CASSAQSRQAGQYF
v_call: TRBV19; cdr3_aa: CASSVQGESNYGYTF
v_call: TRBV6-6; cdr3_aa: CASRTSGGYEQYF
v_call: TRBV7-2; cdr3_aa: CASSLDRRSPLHF
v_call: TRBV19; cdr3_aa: CASSIGRSPGDTIYF
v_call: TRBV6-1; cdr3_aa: CASSEVQESQFF
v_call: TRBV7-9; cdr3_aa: CASSSGLAGTEAFF
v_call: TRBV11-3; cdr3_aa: CASSSQGTGVYEQYF
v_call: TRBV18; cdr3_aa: CASSLSLDYEQYF
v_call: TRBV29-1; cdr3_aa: CSVREGTTKPYEQYF
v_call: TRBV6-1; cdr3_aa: CASSEGLGSSGNTIYF
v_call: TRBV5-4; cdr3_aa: CASSTRQARGYGYTF
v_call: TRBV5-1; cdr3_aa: CASSFSTVNEQFF
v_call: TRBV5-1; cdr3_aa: CASSLSPRRAGELFF
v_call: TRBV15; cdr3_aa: CATSRDLGQGAVQYF
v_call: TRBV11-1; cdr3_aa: CASSSDSRTDTQYF
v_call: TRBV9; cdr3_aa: CASSGLGTSGSTDTQYF
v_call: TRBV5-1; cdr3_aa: CASSLGTSSGWGEQFF
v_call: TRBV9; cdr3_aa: CASSVRQGEGLNSPLHF
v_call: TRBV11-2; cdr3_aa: CASSSLGGHNEQFF
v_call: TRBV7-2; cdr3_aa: CASSSNRGPQETQYF
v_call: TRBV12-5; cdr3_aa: CASGAQSTANEQFF
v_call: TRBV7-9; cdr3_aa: CASSPWTLRGSYNEQFF
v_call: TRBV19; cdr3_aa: CASSISKQGSPLHF
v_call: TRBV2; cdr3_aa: CASSEYSFDTEAFF
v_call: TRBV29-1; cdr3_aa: CSVANTEAFF
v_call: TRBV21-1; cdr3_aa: CASSPPGLRETQYF
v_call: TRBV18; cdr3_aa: CASSLNPVQPGYTF
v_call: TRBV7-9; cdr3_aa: CASSLSGQGRETQYF
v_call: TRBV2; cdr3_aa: CASKGQRGSYNEQFF
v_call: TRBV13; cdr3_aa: CASSRDRGSEQYF
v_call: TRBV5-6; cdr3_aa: CASSATSLSSYEQYF
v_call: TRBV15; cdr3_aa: CATSREGAGGYEQYF
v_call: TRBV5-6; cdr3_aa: CASSLGLAGGGNEQFF
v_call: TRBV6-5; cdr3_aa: CASSEGVRGEKLFF
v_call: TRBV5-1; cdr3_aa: CASSNGLAGGGETQYF
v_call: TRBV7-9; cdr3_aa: CASSPTTTPGTEAFF
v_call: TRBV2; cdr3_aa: CASSDRGREMEQYF
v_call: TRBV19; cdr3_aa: CASSTGQGTKSPLHF
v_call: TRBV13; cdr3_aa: CASSPPMGLALGDTQYF
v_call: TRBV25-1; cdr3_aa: CASSPPAGDEQFF
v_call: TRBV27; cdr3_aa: CASSLWGQSTDTQYF
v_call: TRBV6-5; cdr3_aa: CASSDTSSGNTIYF
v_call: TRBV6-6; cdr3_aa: CASSYLGTGVTGELFF
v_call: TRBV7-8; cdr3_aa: CASSFTSGGLSTDTQYF
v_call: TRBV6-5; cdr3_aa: CASSYGRAVETQYF
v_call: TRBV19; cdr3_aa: CASSILGGPLPYEQYF
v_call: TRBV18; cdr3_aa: CASSPSPSGAKETQYF
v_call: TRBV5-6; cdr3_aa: CAAGRGEETQYF
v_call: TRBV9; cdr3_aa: CASSVRGGVNTIYF
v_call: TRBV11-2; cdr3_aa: CASSPRGDNSYNEQFF